The present entry profiles one T cell receptor (beta chain) with its context. Its target is unknown. This record comes from a study of naive and memory T cell subsets. V gave up 4 bases and J gave up 7 bases, with 20 bases separating them. CDR3 length: 15 amino acids. Per germline, CDR1 SGHDT and CDR2 YYEEEE. An equimolar mix of two oligonucleotides served as the beta constant-region primer for TRBC1 and TRBC2. Ligated cDNA was amplified by four rounds of PCR with nested alpha and beta constant-region primers and SP2. TCRdb fed the UMI-ligation and nested PCR reads into MiXCR, producing one record per CDR3 protein. The sample gives roughly 99,000 distinct CDR3 sequences, approximately 11% of which show up once; about 0.14% is in the top ten. General study results and limits: Over 95% of naive TCR sequences appeared only once after error correction, unlike memory subsets. Activation and differentiation may alter RNA-based TCR counts. A few larger clonotypes appeared in naive repertoires, especially CD8, possibly memory cells re-expressing CD45RA.

This sequence joins TRBV5-6 and TRBJ1-1; D not resolved. The receptor was derived from a human donor in good health. Sequencing input: naive CD4+ T cells from blood. CDR3 DNA: TGTGCCAGCAGCCCGAATTCGATGCGGTGGAGTGAAGCTTTCTTT. This gives the protein CASSPNSMRWSEAFF.